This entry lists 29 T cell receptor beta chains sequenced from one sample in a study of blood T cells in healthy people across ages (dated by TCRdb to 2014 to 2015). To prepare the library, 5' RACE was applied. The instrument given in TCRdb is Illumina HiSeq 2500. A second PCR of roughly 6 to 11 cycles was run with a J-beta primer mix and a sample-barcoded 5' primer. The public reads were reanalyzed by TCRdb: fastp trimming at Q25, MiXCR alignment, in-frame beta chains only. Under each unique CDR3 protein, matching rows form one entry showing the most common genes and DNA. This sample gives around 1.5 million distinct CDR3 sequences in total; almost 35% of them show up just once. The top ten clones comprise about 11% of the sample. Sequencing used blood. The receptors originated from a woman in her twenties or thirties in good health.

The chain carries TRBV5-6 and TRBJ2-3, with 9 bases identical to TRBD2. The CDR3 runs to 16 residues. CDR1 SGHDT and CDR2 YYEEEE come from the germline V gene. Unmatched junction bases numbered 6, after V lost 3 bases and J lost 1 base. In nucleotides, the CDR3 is TGTGCCAGCAGCTACCTGCGGGAGGGCGGCACAGATACGCAGTATTTT. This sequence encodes CASSYLREGGTDTQYF.

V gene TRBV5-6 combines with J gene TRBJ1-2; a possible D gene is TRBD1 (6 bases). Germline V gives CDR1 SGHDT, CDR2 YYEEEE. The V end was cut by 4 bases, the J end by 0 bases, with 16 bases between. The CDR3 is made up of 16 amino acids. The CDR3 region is CASSHGQKLANYGYTF. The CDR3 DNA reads TGTGCCAGCAGCCACGGACAGAAATTAGCTAACTATGGCTACACCTTC.

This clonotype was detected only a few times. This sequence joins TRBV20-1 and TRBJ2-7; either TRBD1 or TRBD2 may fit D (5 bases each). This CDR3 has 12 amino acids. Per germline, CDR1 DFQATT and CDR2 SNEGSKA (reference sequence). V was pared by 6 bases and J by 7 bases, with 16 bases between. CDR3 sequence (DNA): TGCAGTGCCAACGGGGCCCGGGGAGAGCAGTACTTC. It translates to CSANGARGEQYF.

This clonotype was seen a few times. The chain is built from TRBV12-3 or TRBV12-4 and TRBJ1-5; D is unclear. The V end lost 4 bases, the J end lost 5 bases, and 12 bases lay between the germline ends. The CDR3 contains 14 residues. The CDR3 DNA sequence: TGTGCCAGCAGTTCCGGACTGGACTATCAGCCCCAGCATTTT. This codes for CASSSGLDYQPQHF.

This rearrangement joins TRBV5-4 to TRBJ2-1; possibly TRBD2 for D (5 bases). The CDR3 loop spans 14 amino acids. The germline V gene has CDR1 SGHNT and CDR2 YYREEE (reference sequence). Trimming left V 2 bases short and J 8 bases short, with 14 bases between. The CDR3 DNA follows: TGTGCCAGCAGCTTTGGGATCGGGGTCGATGAGCAGTTCTTC. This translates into CASSFGIGVDEQFF. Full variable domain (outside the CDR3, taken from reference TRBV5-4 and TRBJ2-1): ETGVTQSPTHLIKTRGQQVTLRCSSQSGHNTVSWYQQALGQGPQFIFQYYREEENGRGNFPPRFSGLQFPNYSSELNVNALELDDSALYLCASSFGIGVDEQFFGPGTRLTVL.

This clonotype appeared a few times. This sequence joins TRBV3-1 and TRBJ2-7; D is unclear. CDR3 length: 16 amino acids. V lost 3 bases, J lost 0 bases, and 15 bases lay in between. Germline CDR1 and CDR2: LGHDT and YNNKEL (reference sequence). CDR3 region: CASSHPVGFSSYEQYF. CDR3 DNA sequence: TGTGCCAGCAGCCATCCTGTTGGATTCTCCTCCTACGAGCAGTACTTC.

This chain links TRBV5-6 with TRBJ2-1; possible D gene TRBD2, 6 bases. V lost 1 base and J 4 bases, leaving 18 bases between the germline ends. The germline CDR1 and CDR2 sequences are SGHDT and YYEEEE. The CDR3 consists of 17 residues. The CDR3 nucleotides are TGTGCCAGCAGCTTGAGTAGTGGCGGGATGATGTACAATGAGCAGTTCTTC. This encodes CASSLSSGGMMYNEQFF.

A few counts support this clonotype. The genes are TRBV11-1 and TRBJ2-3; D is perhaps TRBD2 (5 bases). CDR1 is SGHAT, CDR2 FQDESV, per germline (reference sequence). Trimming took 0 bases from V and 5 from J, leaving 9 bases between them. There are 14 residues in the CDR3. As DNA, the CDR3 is TGTGCCAGCAGCTTAGCGGGAGCGTTAGATACGCAGTATTTT. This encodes CASSLAGALDTQYF.

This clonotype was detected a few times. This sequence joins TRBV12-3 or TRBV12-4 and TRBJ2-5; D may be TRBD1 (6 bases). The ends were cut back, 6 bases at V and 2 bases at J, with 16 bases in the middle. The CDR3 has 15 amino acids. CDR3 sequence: CASSPRQVLQETQYF. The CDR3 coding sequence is TGTGCCAGCAGCCCCCGACAGGTTCTTCAAGAGACCCAGTACTTC.

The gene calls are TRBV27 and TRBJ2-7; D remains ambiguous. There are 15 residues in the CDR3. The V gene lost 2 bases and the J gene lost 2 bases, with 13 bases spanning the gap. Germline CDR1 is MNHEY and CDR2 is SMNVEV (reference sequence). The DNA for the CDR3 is TGTGCCAGCAGTTTAAGGGATCAGAAAGCCTACGAGCAGTACTTC. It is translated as CASSLRDQKAYEQYF.

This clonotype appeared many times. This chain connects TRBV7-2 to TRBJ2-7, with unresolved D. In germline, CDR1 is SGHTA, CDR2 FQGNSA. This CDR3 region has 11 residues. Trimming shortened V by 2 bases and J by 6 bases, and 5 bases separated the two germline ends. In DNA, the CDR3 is TGTGCCAGCAGCTTAACACTCGAGCAGTACTTC. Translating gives CASSLTLEQYF.

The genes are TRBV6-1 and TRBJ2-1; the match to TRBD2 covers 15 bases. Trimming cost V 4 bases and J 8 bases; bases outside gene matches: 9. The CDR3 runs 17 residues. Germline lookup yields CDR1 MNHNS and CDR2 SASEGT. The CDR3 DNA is TGTGCCAGCAGTGTTAGGCGGACTAGCGGGGGGGACGATGAGCAGTTCTTC. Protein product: CASSVRRTSGGDDEQFF.

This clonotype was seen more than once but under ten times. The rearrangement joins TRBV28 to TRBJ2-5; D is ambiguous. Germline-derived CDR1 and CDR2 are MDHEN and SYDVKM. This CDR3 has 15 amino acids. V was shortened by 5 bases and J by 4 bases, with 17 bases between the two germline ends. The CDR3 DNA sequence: TGTGCCAGCAGTCCTCCTCATAAGAGGAGAGAGACCCAGTACTTC. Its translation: CASSPPHKRRETQYF.

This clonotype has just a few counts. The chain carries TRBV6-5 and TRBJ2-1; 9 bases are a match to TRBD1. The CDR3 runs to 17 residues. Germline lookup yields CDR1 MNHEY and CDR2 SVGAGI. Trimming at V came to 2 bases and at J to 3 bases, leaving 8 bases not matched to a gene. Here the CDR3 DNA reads TGTGCCAGCAGTTACCCGAAGGGACAGGGTAGCTACAATGAGCAGTTCTTC. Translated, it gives CASSYPKGQGSYNEQFF.

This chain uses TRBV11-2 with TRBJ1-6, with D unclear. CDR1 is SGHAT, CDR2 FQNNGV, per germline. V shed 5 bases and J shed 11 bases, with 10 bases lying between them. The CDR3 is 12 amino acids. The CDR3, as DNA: TGTGCCAGCAGCCCCGGTTCCCCACCCCTCCACTTT. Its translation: CASSPGSPPLHF.

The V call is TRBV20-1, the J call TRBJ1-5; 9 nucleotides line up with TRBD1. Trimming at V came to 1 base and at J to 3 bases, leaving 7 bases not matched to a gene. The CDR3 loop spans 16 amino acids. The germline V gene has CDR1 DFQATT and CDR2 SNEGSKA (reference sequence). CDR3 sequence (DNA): TGCAGTGCTAGAGGATGGGGACAGGGTACCAATCAGCCCCAGCATTTT. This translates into CSARGWGQGTNQPQHF.

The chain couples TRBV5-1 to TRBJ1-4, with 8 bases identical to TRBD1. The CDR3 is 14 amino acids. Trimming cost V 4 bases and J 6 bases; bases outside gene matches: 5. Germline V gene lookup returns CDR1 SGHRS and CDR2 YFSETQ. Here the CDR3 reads CASSPGQEDEKLFF. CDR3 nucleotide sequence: TGCGCCAGCAGCCCGGGACAGGAAGATGAAAAACTGTTTTTT.

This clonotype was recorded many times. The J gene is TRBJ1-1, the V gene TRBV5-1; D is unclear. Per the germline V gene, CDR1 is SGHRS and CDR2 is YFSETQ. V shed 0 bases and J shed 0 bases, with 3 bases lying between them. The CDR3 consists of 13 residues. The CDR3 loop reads CASSLVLNTEAFF. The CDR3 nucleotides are TGCGCCAGCAGCTTGGTCCTGAACACTGAAGCTTTCTTT.

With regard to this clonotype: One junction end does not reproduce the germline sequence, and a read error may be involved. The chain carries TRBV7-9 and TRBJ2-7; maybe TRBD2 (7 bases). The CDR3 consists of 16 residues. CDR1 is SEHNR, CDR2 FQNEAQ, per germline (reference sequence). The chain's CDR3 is CACSFRGGGGSYEQYF. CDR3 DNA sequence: TGTGCCTGCAGTTTCCGCGGGGGCGGGGGATCCTACGAGCAGTACTTC.

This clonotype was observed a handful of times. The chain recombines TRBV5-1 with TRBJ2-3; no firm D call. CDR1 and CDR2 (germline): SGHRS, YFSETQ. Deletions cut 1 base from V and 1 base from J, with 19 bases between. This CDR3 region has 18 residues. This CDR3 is CASSLQVARERGTDTQYF. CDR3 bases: TGCGCCAGCAGCTTGCAAGTGGCAAGGGAACGAGGCACAGATACGCAGTATTTT.

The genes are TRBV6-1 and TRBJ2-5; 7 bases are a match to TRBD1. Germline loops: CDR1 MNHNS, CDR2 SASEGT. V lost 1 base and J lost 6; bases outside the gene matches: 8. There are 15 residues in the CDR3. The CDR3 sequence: CASSEDQGVFKTQYF. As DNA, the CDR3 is TGTGCCAGCAGTGAAGACCAGGGGGTTTTCAAGACCCAGTACTTC.

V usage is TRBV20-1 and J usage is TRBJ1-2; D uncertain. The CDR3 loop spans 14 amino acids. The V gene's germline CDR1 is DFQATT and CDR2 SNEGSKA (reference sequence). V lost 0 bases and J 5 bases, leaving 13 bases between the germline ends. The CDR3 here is CSARDQGLRYGYTF. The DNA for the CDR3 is TGCAGTGCTAGAGATCAAGGGTTGCGGTATGGCTACACCTTC.

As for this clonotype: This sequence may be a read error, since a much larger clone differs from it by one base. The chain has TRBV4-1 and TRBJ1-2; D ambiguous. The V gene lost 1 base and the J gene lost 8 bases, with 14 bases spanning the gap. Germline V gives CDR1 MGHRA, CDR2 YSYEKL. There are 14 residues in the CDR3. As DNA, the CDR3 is TGCGCCAGCAGCCAAGGTCACCTCACGAGGGGCTACACCTTC. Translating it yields CASSQGHLTRGYTF.

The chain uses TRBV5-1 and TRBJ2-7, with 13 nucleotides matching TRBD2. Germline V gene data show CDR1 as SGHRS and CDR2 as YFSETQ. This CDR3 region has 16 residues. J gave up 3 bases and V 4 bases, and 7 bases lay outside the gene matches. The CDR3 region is CASSLTSGGALYEQYF. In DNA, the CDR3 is TGCGCCAGCAGCCTCACTAGCGGGGGGGCCCTCTACGAGCAGTACTTC.

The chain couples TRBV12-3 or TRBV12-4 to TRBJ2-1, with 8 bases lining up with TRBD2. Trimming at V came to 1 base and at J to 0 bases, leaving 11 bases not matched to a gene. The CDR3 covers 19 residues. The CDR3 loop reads CASSLGPREGPPSYNEQFF. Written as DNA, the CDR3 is TGTGCCAGCAGTTTAGGGCCCCGGGAGGGCCCCCCCTCCTACAATGAGCAGTTCTTC.

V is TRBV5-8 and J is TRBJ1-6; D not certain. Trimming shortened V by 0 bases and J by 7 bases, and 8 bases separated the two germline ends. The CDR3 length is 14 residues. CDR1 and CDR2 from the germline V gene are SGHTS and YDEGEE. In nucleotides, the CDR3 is TGTGCCAGCAGCTTGGAACCGCCGAATTCACCCCTCCACTTT. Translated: CASSLEPPNSPLHF.

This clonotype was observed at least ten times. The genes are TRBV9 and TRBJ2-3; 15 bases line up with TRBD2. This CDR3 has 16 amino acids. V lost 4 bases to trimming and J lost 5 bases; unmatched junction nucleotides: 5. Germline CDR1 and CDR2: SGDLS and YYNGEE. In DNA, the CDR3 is TGTGCCAGCAGCCCCAGGACTAGCGGGGGGGGAGATACGCAGTATTTT. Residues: CASSPRTSGGGDTQYF.

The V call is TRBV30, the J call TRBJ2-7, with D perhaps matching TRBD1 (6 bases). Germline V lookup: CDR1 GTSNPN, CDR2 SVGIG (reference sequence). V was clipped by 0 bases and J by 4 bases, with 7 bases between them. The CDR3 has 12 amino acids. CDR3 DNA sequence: TGTGCCTGGAGTGTGGACAGTTACGAGCAGTACTTC. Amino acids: CAWSVDSYEQYF.

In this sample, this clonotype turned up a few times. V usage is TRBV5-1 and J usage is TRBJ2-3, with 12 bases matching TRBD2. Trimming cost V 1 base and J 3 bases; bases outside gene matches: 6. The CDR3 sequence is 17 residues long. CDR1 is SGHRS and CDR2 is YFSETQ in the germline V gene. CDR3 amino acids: CASSLTTSGRGTDTQYF. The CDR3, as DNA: TGCGCCAGCAGCTTGACGACTAGCGGGAGAGGAACAGATACGCAGTATTTT.